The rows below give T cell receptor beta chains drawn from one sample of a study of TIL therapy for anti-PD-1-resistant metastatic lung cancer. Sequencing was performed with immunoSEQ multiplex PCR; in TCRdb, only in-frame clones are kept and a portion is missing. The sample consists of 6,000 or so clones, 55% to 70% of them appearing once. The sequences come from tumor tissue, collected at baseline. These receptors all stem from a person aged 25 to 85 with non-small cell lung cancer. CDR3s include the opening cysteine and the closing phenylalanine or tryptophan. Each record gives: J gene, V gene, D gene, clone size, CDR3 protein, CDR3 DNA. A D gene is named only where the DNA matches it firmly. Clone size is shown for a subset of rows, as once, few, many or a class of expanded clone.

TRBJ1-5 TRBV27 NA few CATAPRGVYSNQPQHF TGTGCCACCGCACCCCGCGGGGTCTATAGCAATCAGCCCCAGCATTTT
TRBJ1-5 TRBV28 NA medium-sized CASSSRDFDFYSNQPQHF TGTGCCAGCAGCTCGCGGGATTTCGATTTTTATAGCAATCAGCCCCAGCATTTT
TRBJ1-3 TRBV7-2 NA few CASSLAGTGYGGNTIYF TGTGCCAGCAGCTTAGCGGGCACAGGGTACGGTGGAAACACCATATATTTT
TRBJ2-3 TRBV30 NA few CAWDLLSTDTQYF TGTGCCTGGGACCTCCTCAGCACAGATACGCAGTATTTT
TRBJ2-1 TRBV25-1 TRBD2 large CASSDQGLAIEQFF TGTGCCAGCAGTGACCAGGGACTAGCGATTGAGCAGTTCTTC
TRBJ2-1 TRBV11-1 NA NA CASSLAAVSSSYNEQFF TGTGCCAGCAGCTTAGCCGCGGTTTCGAGCTCCTACAATGAGCAGTTCTTC
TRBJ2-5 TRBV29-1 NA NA CSVNPEGTPQETQYF TGCAGCGTTAACCCGGAAGGGACTCCTCAAGAGACCCAGTACTTC
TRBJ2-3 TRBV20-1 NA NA CSASVNSAVSDTQYF TGCAGTGCTAGTGTGAATAGCGCTGTTTCAGATACGCAGTATTTT
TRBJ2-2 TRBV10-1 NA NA CASRGDTANTGELFF TGCGCCAGCAGAGGGGACACCGCGAACACCGGGGAGCTGTTTTTT
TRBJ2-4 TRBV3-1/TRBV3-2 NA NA CASSQEAGQNIQYF TGTGCCAGCAGCCAAGAAGCAGGGCAAAACATTCAGTACTTC
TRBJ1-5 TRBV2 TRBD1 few CASTRDRGYQPQHF TGTGCCAGCACTCGGGACAGGGGATATCAGCCCCAGCATTTT
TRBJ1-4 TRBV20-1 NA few CSATPKEKLFF TGCAGTGCTACCCCTAAGGAAAAACTGTTTTTT
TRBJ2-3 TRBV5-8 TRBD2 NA CASSRSGMRTDTQYF TGTGCCAGCAGCCGGAGCGGGATGAGGACAGATACGCAGTATTTT
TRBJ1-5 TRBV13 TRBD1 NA CASRPPGQGDNQPQHF TGTGCCAGCAGGCCGCCGGGACAGGGGGACAATCAGCCCCAGCATTTT
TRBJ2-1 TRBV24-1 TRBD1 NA CATSAEDRGGNNEQFF TGTGCCACCAGTGCCGAGGACAGGGGAGGAAACAATGAGCAGTTCTTC
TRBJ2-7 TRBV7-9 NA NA CASSSRENSYEQYF TGTGCCAGCAGCTCCAGGGAAAATTCCTACGAGCAGTACTTC
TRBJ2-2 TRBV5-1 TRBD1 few CASSSNSGTANTGELFF TGCGCCAGCAGCTCAAATTCCGGGACAGCGAACACCGGGGAGCTGTTTTTT
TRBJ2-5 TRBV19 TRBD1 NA CASSIRTGDSPETQYF TGTGCCAGTAGTATTCGGACAGGGGATAGTCCAGAGACCCAGTACTTC
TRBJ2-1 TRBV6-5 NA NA CASSPSTRIMEGQFF TGTGCCAGCAGTCCATCTACACGAATAATGGAAGGGCAGTTCTTC